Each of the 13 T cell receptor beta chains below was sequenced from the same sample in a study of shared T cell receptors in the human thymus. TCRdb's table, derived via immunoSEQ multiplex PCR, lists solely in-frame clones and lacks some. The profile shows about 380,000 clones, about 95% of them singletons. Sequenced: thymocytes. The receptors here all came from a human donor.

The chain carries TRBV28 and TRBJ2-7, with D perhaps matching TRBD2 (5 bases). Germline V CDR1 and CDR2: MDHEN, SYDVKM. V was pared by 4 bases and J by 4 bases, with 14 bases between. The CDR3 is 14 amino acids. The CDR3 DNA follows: TGTGCCAGCAGTTGGGGATCGGGGATGTACGAGCAGTACTTC. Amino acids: CASSWGSGMYEQYF.

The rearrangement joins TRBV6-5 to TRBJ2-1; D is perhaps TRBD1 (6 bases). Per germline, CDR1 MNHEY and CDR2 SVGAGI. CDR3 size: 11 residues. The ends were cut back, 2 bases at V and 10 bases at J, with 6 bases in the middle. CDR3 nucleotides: TGTGCCAGCAGTTACGGGACAGAGCAGTTCTTC. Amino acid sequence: CASSYGTEQFF.

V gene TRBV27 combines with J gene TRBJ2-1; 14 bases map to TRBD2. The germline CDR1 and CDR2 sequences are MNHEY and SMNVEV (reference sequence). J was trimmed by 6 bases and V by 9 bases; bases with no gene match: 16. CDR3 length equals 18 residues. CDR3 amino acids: CASRPGLAGVDLSNEQFF. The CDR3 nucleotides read TGTGCCAGTAGACCGGGACTAGCGGGAGTCGATCTCTCCAATGAGCAGTTCTTC.

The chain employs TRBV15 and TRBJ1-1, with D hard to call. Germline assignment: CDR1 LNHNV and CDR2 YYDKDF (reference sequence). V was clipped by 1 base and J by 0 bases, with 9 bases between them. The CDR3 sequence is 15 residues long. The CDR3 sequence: CATSRGWEVNTEAFF. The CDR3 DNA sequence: TGTGCCACCAGCAGAGGGTGGGAGGTGAACACTGAAGCTTTCTTT. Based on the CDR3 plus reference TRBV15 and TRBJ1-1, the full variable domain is DAMVIQNPRYQVTQFGKPVTLSCSQTLNHNVMYWYQQKSSQAPKLLFHYYDKDFNNEADTPDNFQSRRPNTSFCFLDIRSPGLGDTAMYLCATSRGWEVNTEAFFGQGTRLTVV.

The CDR3 region is CSAGLLPQYF. The DNA of the CDR3 is TGCAGTGCCGGACTCCTTCCCCAGTACTTC. The rearrangement uses TRBV20-1 and TRBJ2-5; tentatively, D is TRBD2 (5 bases). The CDR3 is 10 residues long. Germline V lookup: CDR1 DFQATT, CDR2 SNEGSKA (reference sequence). The V and J ends lost 6 bases and 9 bases respectively, with 11 bases between them.

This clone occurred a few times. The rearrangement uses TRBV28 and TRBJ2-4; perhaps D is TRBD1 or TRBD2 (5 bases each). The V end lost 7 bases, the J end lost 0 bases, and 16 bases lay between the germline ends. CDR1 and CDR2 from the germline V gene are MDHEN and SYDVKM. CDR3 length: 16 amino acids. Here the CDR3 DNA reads TGTGCCAGCAATAGACTGGGGGAGTTAGCCAAAAACATTCAGTACTTC. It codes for CASNRLGELAKNIQYF.

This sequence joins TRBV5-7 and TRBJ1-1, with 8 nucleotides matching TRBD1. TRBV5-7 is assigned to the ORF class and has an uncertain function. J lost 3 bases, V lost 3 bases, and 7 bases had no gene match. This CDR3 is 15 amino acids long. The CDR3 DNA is TGTGCCAGCAGCTGGCAGGACAGGGAGGACACTGAAGCTTTCTTT. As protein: CASSWQDREDTEAFF.

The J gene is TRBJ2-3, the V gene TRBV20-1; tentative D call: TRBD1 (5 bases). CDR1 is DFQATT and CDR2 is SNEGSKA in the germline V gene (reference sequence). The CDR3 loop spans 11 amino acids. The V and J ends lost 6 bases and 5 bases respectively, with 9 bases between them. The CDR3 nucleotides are TGCAGTGCCACAGGAATAGATACGCAGTATTTT. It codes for CSATGIDTQYF.

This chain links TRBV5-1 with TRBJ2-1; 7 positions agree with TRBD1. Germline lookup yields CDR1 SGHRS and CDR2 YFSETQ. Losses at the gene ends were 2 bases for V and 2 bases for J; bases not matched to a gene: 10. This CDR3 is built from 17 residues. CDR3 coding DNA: TGCGCCAGCAGCTTCGTAGGGAGACAGGGTGCCTACAATGAGCAGTTCTTC. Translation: CASSFVGRQGAYNEQFF.

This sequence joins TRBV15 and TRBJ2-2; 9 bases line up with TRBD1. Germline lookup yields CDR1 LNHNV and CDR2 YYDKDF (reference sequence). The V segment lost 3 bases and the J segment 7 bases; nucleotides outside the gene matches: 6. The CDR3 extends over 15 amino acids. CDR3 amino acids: CATSSRDRVFGELFF. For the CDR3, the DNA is TGTGCCACCAGCAGCCGGGACAGGGTTTTCGGGGAGCTGTTTTTT.

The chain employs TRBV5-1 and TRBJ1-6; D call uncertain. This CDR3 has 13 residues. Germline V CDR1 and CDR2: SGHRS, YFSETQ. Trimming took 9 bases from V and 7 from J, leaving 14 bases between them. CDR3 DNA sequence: TGCGCCACCTCGGAGCAGTCAAATTCACCCCTCCACTTT. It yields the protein CATSEQSNSPLHF.

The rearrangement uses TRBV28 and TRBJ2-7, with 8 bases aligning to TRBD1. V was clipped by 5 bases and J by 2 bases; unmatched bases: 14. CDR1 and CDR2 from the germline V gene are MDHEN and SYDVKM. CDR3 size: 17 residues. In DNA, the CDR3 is TGTGCCAGCAGTCAGAGGACAGGGCCGAGATCCCCCTACGAGCAGTACTTC. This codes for CASSQRTGPRSPYEQYF.

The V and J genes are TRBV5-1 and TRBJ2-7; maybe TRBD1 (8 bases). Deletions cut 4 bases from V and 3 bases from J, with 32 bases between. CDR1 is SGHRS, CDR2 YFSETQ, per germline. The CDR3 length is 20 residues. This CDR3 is CASSAGGRQGRGGVFYEQYF. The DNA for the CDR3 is TGCGCCAGCAGCGCGGGCGGGAGACAGGGGCGAGGAGGCGTTTTCTACGAGCAGTACTTC.